This T cell receptor (beta chain) was identified in a study of cytotoxic CD8 clonotypes in ibrutinib-treated CLL. The table came from immunoSEQ multiplex PCR; TCRdb's copy has only in-frame clones and leaves some out. The data show over 110,000 clones, with 85% to 95% seen just once and 11% held by the top ten. The V end lost 4 bases, the J end lost 4 bases, and 19 bases lay between the germline ends. Germline V CDR1 and CDR2: MDHEN, SYDVKM. This CDR3 has 17 amino acids. The sequence came from a human donor with chronic lymphocytic leukemia. The V call is TRBV28, the J call TRBJ1-4; the D is unclear. The sequencing used PBMCs, collected after 12 months of ibrutinib treatment. In DNA, the CDR3 is TGTGCCAGCAGTTCCGAAGCTGGCTGGGGATATAATGAAAAACTGTTTTTT. This sequence encodes CASSSEAGWGYNEKLFF.